This T cell receptor (beta chain) is from a study of monozygotic twins with inflammatory bowel disease. Concerning this clonotype itself: Antigen unknown.

The UMIs carried a 6-nucleotide sample barcode, and they were added by template switching. TCRdb reprocessed the 5' RACE reads, keeping one entry per CDR3 protein, no DNA. In total, the table holds around 100,000 distinct CDR3 sequences. Points from the study as a whole: It was observed that concordant and discordant twins did not differ in repertoire similarity, possibly given limited power. The study found lower TCRbeta diversity (inverse Simpson) in IBD patients than in healthy co-twins.

The sequencing sample was made of blood. This clonotype originated in a human donor with ulcerative colitis or Crohn's disease, or a healthy co-twin of an affected twin (not recorded which).

The CDR3 protein is CASSRTAQPYNEQFF. The chain joins TRBV7-2 to TRBJ2-1; checking the TCRdb D call of TRBD1 is not possible without DNA. The CDR3 extends over 15 amino acids. The germline CDR1 and CDR2 sequences are SGHTA and FQGNSA.